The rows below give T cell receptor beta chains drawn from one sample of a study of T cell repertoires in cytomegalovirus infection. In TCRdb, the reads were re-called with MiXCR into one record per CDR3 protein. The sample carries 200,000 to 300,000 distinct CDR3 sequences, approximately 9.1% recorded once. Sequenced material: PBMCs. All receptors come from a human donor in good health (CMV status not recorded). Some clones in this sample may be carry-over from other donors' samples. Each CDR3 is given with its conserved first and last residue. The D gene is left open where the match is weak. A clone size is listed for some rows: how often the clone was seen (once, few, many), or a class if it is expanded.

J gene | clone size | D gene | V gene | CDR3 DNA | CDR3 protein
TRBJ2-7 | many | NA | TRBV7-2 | TGTGCCAGCAGCTTAAAGGGAAAACAGTCCTACGAGCAGTACTTC | CASSLKGKQSYEQYF
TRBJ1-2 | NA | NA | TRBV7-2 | TGTGCCAGCATCCTAAACCCCAACTACGCGGGAAATGGCTACACCTTC | CASILNPNYAGNGYTF
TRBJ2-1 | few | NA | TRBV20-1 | TGCAGTGCTTACACGGGGTCAGACAATGAGCAGTTCTTC | CSAYTGSDNEQFF
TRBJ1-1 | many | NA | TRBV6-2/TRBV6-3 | TGTGCCAGCAGTTACTACGTTGTGCGCACTGAAGCTTTCTTT | CASSYYVVRTEAFF
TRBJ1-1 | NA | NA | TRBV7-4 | TGTGCCAGCAGCTTAGCAGGGACGGGCGCTGAAGCTTTCTTT | CASSLAGTGAEAFF
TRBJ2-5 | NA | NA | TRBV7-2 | TGTGCCAGCAGCCCAGACTCATTTCGGGAGACCCAGTACTTC | CASSPDSFRETQYF
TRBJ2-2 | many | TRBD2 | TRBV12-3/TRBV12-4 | TGTGCCAGCAGATTGACTAGCGGGGGATACGGGGAGCTGTTTTTT | CASRLTSGGYGELFF
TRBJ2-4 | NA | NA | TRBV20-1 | TGCAGTGTCGGGAATCCTTTAGCCAAAAACATTCAGTACTTC | CSVGNPLAKNIQYF
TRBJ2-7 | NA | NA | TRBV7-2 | TGTGCCAGCAGCTCAACCGGGACAAGGGCCTCCTACGAGCAGTACTTC | CASSSTGTRASYEQYF
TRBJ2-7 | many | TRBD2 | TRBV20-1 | TGCAGTGCTAGACCCATAGCGGGAGTCACCTACGAGCAGTACTTC | CSARPIAGVTYEQYF
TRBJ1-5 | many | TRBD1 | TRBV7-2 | TGTGCCAGCAGCCACGACAGGGCGGATCAGCCCCAGCATTTT | CASSHDRADQPQHF
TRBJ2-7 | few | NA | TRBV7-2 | TGTGCCAGCAGCTCGCCCCCTGGGGGGCAGGGGGTCTCCTACGAGCAGTACTTC | CASSSPPGGQGVSYEQYF
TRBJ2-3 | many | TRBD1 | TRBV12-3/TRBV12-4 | TGTGCCAGCACGATTGGGACAGGGCTCGCAGATACGCAGTATTTT | CASTIGTGLADTQYF
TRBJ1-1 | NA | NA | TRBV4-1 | TGCGCCAGCAGCCAAGATGGGGGGGGGGCTTTGAACACTGAAGCTTTCTTT | CASSQDGGGALNTEAFF
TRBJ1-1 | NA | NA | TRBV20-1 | TGCAGTGCTAGAGCTTGGGACACGATGAACACTGAAGCTTTCTTT | CSARAWDTMNTEAFF
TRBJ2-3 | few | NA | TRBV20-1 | TGCAGTGCTAGAGACTTGGCGCAGTATTTT | CSARDLAQYF
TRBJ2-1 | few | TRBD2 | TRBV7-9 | TGTGCCAGCAGCTTAATGCGGGAGGGCCGTAATGAGCAGTTCTTC | CASSLMREGRNEQFF
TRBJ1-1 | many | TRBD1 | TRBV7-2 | TGTGCCAGCAGACCAGGGGGCGGGCCTGAAGCTTTCTTT | CASRPGGGPEAFF
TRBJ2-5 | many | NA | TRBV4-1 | TGTGCCAGCAGCCAAGCCCCGGGGCAGCAAGAGACCCAGTACTTC | CASSQAPGQQETQYF
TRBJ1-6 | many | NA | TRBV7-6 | TGTGCCAGCCGGCAGGGGAATTCACCCCTCCACTTT | CASRQGNSPLHF